The 20 T cell receptor beta chains below come from one sample, sequenced in a study of shared clonotypes between healthy human individuals. Only in-frame clones appear in the TCRdb table, and some are missing; sequencing was by immunoSEQ multiplex PCR. This sample yields approximately 500,000 clones, of which almost 80% are seen a single time; 9.5% to 15% belongs to the top ten. The material sequenced was PBMCs. Receptors originate from a woman between 35 and 50 years old in good health. Some clones in this sample may be carry-over from other donors' samples.

This clone was detected many times. The chain employs TRBV30 and TRBJ1-1, with D perhaps TRBD1 (5 bases). The CDR3 has 13 amino acids. The germline gives CDR1 GTSNPN, CDR2 SVGIG (reference sequence). Trimming pared 3 bases from V and 4 bases from J, leaving 12 bases between. The chain's CDR3 is CAWRGTGLTEAFF. The CDR3 DNA is TGTGCCTGGAGGGGTACAGGCCTCACTGAAGCTTTCTTT. The full variable domain, rest sourced from reference TRBV30 and TRBJ1-1, is SQTIHQWPATLVQPVGSPLSLECTVEGTSNPNLYWYRQAAGRGLQLLFYSVGIGQISSEVPQNLSASRPQDRQFILSSKKLLLSDSGFYLCAWRGTGLTEAFFGQGTRLTVV.

About this clone: Germline is not matched at one junction end, which may reflect a read error. The chain combines TRBV30 with TRBJ2-7, with D maybe TRBD2 (5 bases). The CDR3 is 13 residues long. Germline CDR1 reads GTSNPN; CDR2 reads SVGIG (reference sequence). The CDR3 DNA reads as TGTGCCTGGAGTGTCAACGGCCCGGGATCTTTTTTCTTC. It specifies CAWSVNGPGSFFF.

The CDR3 DNA is TGTGCCAGCAGCAACCGGGACAGGGTCTACTACGAGCAGTACTTC. Encoded protein: CASSNRDRVYYEQYF. V gene TRBV11-2 combines with J gene TRBJ2-7, with TRBD1 matching over 9 bases. The CDR3 runs to 15 residues. Trimming cost V 5 bases and J 3 bases; bases outside gene matches: 8. The V gene's germline CDR1 is SGHAT and CDR2 FQNNGV.

The rearrangement joins TRBV5-1 to TRBJ2-5; TRBD1 matches 9 bases. The V and J ends lost 1 base and 6 bases, in that order; junction bases with no gene match: 10. There are 16 residues in the CDR3. Germline lookup yields CDR1 SGHRS and CDR2 YFSETQ. CDR3 region: CASSLSSGTGMKTQYF. The CDR3 DNA reads as TGCGCCAGCAGCTTGAGTTCCGGGACAGGGATGAAGACCCAGTACTTC. Filled out from reference TRBV5-1 and TRBJ2-5, the complete variable domain reads KAGVTQTPRYLIKTRGQQVTLSCSPISGHRSVSWYQQTPGQGLQFLFEYFSETQRNKGNFPGRFSGRQFSNSRSEMNVSTLELGDSALYLCASSLSSGTGMKTQYFGPGTRLLVL.

The J gene is TRBJ2-5, the V gene TRBV2, with 9 bases matching TRBD1. The J call may be in error: the DNA end matches TRBJ2-7 better. The CDR3 is 13 amino acids. The germline gives CDR1 SNHLY, CDR2 FYNNEI. The CDR3 sequence is CASGTGNSYEQYF. CDR3 in DNA: TGTGCCAGCGGGACAGGGAACTCCTACGAGCAGTACTTC.

The chain carries TRBV7-8 and TRBJ2-1, with D possibly being TRBD1 or TRBD2 (6 bases each). The V end was cut by 3 bases, the J end by 10 bases, with 7 bases between. Germline V gene sequence: CDR1 SGHVS, CDR2 FQNEAQ. The CDR3 extends over 11 amino acids. The CDR3 DNA sequence: TGTGCCAGCAGCTTGGGGGGCGAGCAGTTCTTC. Translating gives CASSLGGEQFF. The full variable domain, in which reference TRBV7-8 and TRBJ2-1 provide the parts outside the CDR3, is GAGVSQSPRYKVAKRGQDVALRCDPISGHVSLFWYQQALGQGPEFLTYFQNEAQLDKSGLPSDRFFAERPEGSVSTLKIQRTQQEDSAVYLCASSLGGEQFFGPGTRLTVL.

The chain uses TRBV7-2 and TRBJ2-3, with 7 bases that match TRBD2. The V gene end was trimmed by 2 bases and the J gene end by 2 bases; junction bases not matched to a gene: 13. Looked up from germline, CDR1 is SGHTA and CDR2 is FQGNSA. The CDR3 covers 18 residues. The CDR3 loop is CASSLYGPSGINTDTQYF. The DNA of the CDR3 is TGTGCCAGCAGCTTATATGGTCCTAGCGGCATAAACACAGATACGCAGTATTTT.

The chain recombines TRBV20-1 with TRBJ1-2; no firm D call. Germline V gives CDR1 DFQATT, CDR2 SNEGSKA (reference sequence). This CDR3 is 11 amino acids long. V was shortened by 4 bases and J by 1 base, with 4 bases between the two germline ends. The CDR3 coding sequence is TGCAGTGCTACTGATAACTATGGCTACACCTTC. Translation gives CSATDNYGYTF.

V is TRBV28 and J is TRBJ2-1; a possible D gene is TRBD2 (5 bases). The ends were cut back, 11 bases at V and 5 bases at J, with 19 bases in the middle. The CDR3 runs to 14 residues. Looked up from germline, CDR1 is MDHEN and CDR2 is SYDVKM. The CDR3 is CAGSGRGSDNEQFF. The CDR3, as DNA: TGTGCCGGGTCCGGACGGGGAAGCGACAATGAGCAGTTCTTC.

The chain employs TRBV5-6 and TRBJ1-4, with D hard to call. The CDR3 is 15 residues long. Germline values: CDR1 SGHDT, CDR2 YYEEEE. Trimming removed 1 base at V and 4 bases at J, with 11 bases between. The CDR3 bases are TGTGCCAGCAGCTTGTTTTCGGGAATTAATGAAAAACTGTTTTTT. Protein: CASSLFSGINEKLFF.

J is TRBJ2-5 and V is TRBV4-2; 14 bases agree with TRBD2. CDR1 and CDR2 from the germline V gene are LGHNA and YNFKEQ. V lost 1 base and J lost 4; bases outside the gene matches: 2. The CDR3 covers 16 residues. The CDR3 here is CASSQGTSGRTETQYF. In nucleotides, the CDR3 is TGTGCCAGCAGCCAAGGGACTAGCGGGAGGACAGAGACCCAGTACTTC.

This rearrangement joins TRBV12-5 to TRBJ1-1; 10 nucleotides match TRBD1. CDR3 length: 14 amino acids. The germline gives CDR1 LGHNT, CDR2 FRNRAP. With 10 bases clipped from V and 2 bases from J, the junction kept 7 bases outside the gene matches. CDR3 loop: CATPGQGVNTEAFF. CDR3 in DNA: TGTGCTACCCCCGGACAGGGGGTTAACACTGAAGCTTTCTTT.

The J gene is TRBJ2-7, the V gene TRBV2; TRBD1 aligns across 10 bases. Trimming removed 7 bases from V and 5 bases from J; junction bases left unmatched: 11. Germline CDR1 and CDR2: SNHLY and FYNNEI. The length of the CDR3 is 15 residues. CDR3 amino acids: CASTATGTGVHEQYF. CDR3 bases: TGTGCCAGCACCGCCACCGGGACAGGGGTCCACGAGCAGTACTTC.

The rearrangement uses TRBV7-3 and TRBJ2-3, with D perhaps given as TRBD1 or TRBD2 (5 bases each). There are 14 residues in the CDR3. The germline CDR1 and CDR2 sequences are SGHTA and FQGTGA. V was shortened by 5 bases and J by 4 bases, with 13 bases between the two germline ends. The CDR3 coding sequence is TGTGCCAGCAGCCTGGGGCCCGGGGCAGATACGCAGTATTTT. Its translation: CASSLGPGADTQYF.

In this sample, this clone turned up once. The rearrangement uses TRBV27 and TRBJ2-1; 8 bases line up with TRBD2. Germline CDR1 reads MNHEY; CDR2 reads SMNVEV (reference sequence). This CDR3 spans 16 amino acids. V lost 5 bases, J lost 4 bases, and 10 bases stayed unmatched. The CDR3 sequence is CASSPPGVAGYNEQFF. The DNA of the CDR3 is TGTGCCAGCAGTCCCCCCGGGGTAGCGGGGTACAATGAGCAGTTCTTC.

J is TRBJ2-3 and V is TRBV28; 10 bases fit TRBD2. V shed 2 bases, J shed 6 bases, and the junction held 20 bases outside the gene matches. There are 20 residues in the CDR3. Germline lookup yields CDR1 MDHEN and CDR2 SYDVKM. The CDR3 sequence: CASSLRRGSGRAQIPDTQYF. The CDR3 bases are TGTGCCAGCAGTTTACGCCGCGGGAGCGGGAGGGCCCAGATTCCGGATACGCAGTATTTT.

V is TRBV19 and J is TRBJ2-6; TRBD1 agrees at 7 bases. CDR3 length: 17 amino acids. CDR1 LNHDA and CDR2 SQIVND come from the germline V gene (reference sequence). Germline trimming cut 6 bases from V and 0 bases from J; bases unmatched to any gene: 8. The DNA for the CDR3 is TGTGCCAGTAGCCGTGCAGGGGGTGTCTCTGGGGCCAACGTCCTGACTTTC. This codes for CASSRAGGVSGANVLTF.

This clone occurred a few times. The rearrangement uses TRBV6-5 and TRBJ2-5, with 10 bases lining up with TRBD2. Trimming at V came to 8 bases and at J to 5 bases, leaving 5 bases not matched to a gene. CDR3 size: 13 residues. The germline V gene encodes CDR1 MNHEY and CDR2 SVGAGI. The CDR3 DNA is TGTGCCAGCGCTCTAGCGGGAGCCGAGACCCAGTACTTC. Translating it yields CASALAGAETQYF.

The chain has TRBV27 and TRBJ2-7; D call uncertain. CDR1 and CDR2 (germline): MNHEY, SMNVEV (reference sequence). The V end was cut by 0 bases, the J end by 3 bases, with 9 bases between. The CDR3 covers 14 residues. CDR3 nucleotide sequence: TGTGCCAGCAGTTTATCAGGCAACAACTACGAGCAGTACTTC. Its translation is CASSLSGNNYEQYF.

V is TRBV7-9 and J is TRBJ2-7, with D possibly matching TRBD1 (5 bases). With 1 base removed from V and 0 bases from J, the gap between germline ends came to 13 bases. There are 16 residues in the CDR3. Germline CDR1 and CDR2: SEHNR and FQNEAQ (reference sequence). CDR3 in DNA: TGTGCCAGCAGCTTAGGTTATACAGGCAGCTCCTACGAGCAGTACTTC. Amino acid sequence: CASSLGYTGSSYEQYF.